Listed below are T cell receptor beta chains from one sample, sequenced in a study of response to subunit inactivated influenza vaccine. TCRdb independently ran MiXCR on the RT-PCR reads; one entry per CDR3 protein. Among 550,000 to 600,000 distinct CDR3 sequences listed, about an eighth were seen once. Specimen: PBMCs from blood, collected on the day of vaccination. The receptors shown here come from a man in his fifties or sixties who received an inactivated influenza vaccine. Each CDR3 is given with its conserved first and last residue. A D gene is named only where the DNA matches it firmly. The size field is filled for only some rows; it gives once, few, many or a size class.

D | J | size | V | DNA | CDR3
TRBD2 | TRBJ2-5 | . | TRBV6-2/TRBV6-3 | TGTGCCAGCAGCGGGACTAGCCTAGAGACCCAGTACTTC | CASSGTSLETQYF
. | TRBJ2-7 | few | TRBV18 | TGTGCCAGCTCACGAAATGGGATAGGTGACGAGCAGTACTTC | CASSRNGIGDEQYF
TRBD1 | TRBJ2-7 | . | TRBV7-2 | TGTGCCAGCAGCTACTACTTTGGACAGGAAGCCGAGGAATACTTC | CASSYYFGQEAEEYF
. | TRBJ1-2 | few | TRBV5-8 | TGTGCCAGCAACCCATTCCGGGGGTCAAACTATGGCTACACCTTC | CASNPFRGSNYGYTF
. | TRBJ2-4 | . | TRBV28 | TGTGCCAGCAGCCCTCCTCGGTACAGGGCTAAAAACATTCAGTACTTC | CASSPPRYRAKNIQYF
. | TRBJ1-2 | many | TRBV5-1 | TGCGCCAGCAGCTTGGAACAGGTCGGTGGCTACACCTTC | CASSLEQVGGYTF
. | TRBJ1-1 | few | TRBV28 | TGTGCCAGCAGTATTTATGAAGAAGCTTTCTTT | CASSIYEEAFF
TRBD1 | TRBJ1-5 | few | TRBV5-1 | TGCGCCAGCAGCGAGTCCGGGACAGGGACGGGGCAGCCCCAGCATTTT | CASSESGTGTGQPQHF
TRBD2 | TRBJ2-3 | . | TRBV5-6 | TGTGCCAGCAGCCACCGACTAGCGGGTAGCACAGATACGCAGTATTTT | CASSHRLAGSTDTQYF
. | TRBJ2-7 | few | TRBV28 | TGTGCCAGCTTTTCGGGACGGTCCTACGAGCAGTACTTC | CASFSGRSYEQYF
. | TRBJ2-1 | few | TRBV5-1 | TGCGCCAGCAGGGTGACAACCGCTGGCAATGAGCAGTTCTTC | CASRVTTAGNEQFF
. | TRBJ2-7 | . | TRBV28 | TGTGCCAGCAGTCTCGGCCTCCAGATCGAGCAGTACTTC | CASSLGLQIEQYF
. | TRBJ1-3 | many | TRBV4-2 | TGTGCCAGCAGCCAAGATTTTGGGTCCTCTGGAAACACCATATATTTT | CASSQDFGSSGNTIYF
TRBD1 | TRBJ1-3 | few | TRBV10-3 | TGTGCCATCAGTGAGCCAGGATGGGGACAGGACAGCTCTGGAAACACCATATATTTT | CAISEPGWGQDSSGNTIYF
. | TRBJ2-1 | . | TRBV7-2 | TGTGCCAGCAGCACCTTACTAGCAAATGAGCAGTTCTTC | CASSTLLANEQFF
. | TRBJ2-7 | many | TRBV6-1 | TGTGCCAGCAGCCTTACAAGGTCCTACGAGCAGTACTTC | CASSLTRSYEQYF
TRBD1 | TRBJ1-1 | . | TRBV12-5 | TGTGCTAGTGGTTTGGTAGGGGGCAGGGCTGAAGCTTTCTTT | CASGLVGGRAEAFF
TRBD1 | TRBJ2-1 | many | TRBV6-5 | TGTGCCAGCAGTTACTCGGGACAGAGCTACAATGAGCAGTTCTTC | CASSYSGQSYNEQFF
TRBD1 | TRBJ1-1 | many | TRBV6-2/TRBV6-3 | TGTGCCAGCAGAAATACCGGGACAGGGAGGTCTGAAGCTTTCTTT | CASRNTGTGRSEAFF
. | TRBJ1-1 | . | TRBV6-1 | TGTGCCAGCGTACAGCGGGTGTTAAACACTGAAGCTTTCTTT | CASVQRVLNTEAFF
. | TRBJ1-5 | many | TRBV6-6 | TGTGCCAGCAGTTTGAATAGCAATCAGCCCCAGCATTTT | CASSLNSNQPQHF
. | TRBJ2-2 | many | TRBV6-4 | TGTGCCAGCCGGTCCTTAGGCACCGGGGAGCTGTTTTTT | CASRSLGTGELFF